Listed here are 29 T cell receptor beta chains from one sample, sequenced in a study of blood T cell repertoires in COVID-19. Method: immunoSEQ multiplex PCR; TCRdb's copy keeps in-frame clones and lacks some. The sample lists about 230,000 clones; around 84% were seen once. Sequenced: peripheral blood. Source of these receptors: a man in his forties with acute or convalescent COVID-19.

V usage is TRBV12-5 and J usage is TRBJ1-1; 9 bases match TRBD1. The ends lost 5 bases at V and 0 bases at J; junction bases unmatched: 13. Germline loops: CDR1 LGHNT, CDR2 FRNRAP. This CDR3 is built from 18 residues. The chain's CDR3 is CASGPPTGGGPMNTEAFF. The CDR3 DNA follows: TGTGCTAGTGGTCCCCCGACAGGGGGAGGGCCAATGAACACTGAAGCTTTCTTT.

The chain carries TRBV10-3 and TRBJ1-1, with a tentative D call TRBD1 (6 bases). This CDR3 is built from 14 residues. Germline V gene data show CDR1 as ENHRY and CDR2 as SYGVKD. The germline V and J ends were trimmed by 8 bases and 3 bases, with 16 bases remaining between them. CDR3 sequence: CAIGRGAGDTEAFF. The CDR3 bases are TGTGCCATCGGTCGGGGGGCTGGGGACACTGAAGCTTTCTTT.

The chain has TRBV12-5 and TRBJ1-2, with D perhaps matching TRBD1 (6 bases). Germline values: CDR1 LGHNT, CDR2 FRNRAP. This CDR3 is built from 15 residues. V lost 5 bases and J lost 1, with 14 bases in between. CDR3 residues: CASGPGTLNNYGYTF. The DNA for the CDR3 is TGTGCTAGTGGTCCAGGGACACTAAATAACTATGGCTACACCTTC.

The chain is built from TRBV19 and TRBJ1-1; D is unclear. This CDR3 is 14 amino acids long. Trimming cost V 5 bases and J 7 bases, with 17 bases left between them. Germline CDR1 and CDR2: LNHDA and SQIVND (reference sequence). CDR3 sequence reads: CASSLRGSQNEAFF. For the CDR3, the DNA is TGTGCCAGTAGTCTCCGAGGGTCACAGAATGAAGCTTTCTTT.

The rearrangement uses TRBV7-8 and TRBJ1-2; 9 nucleotides match TRBD1. The germline V gene has CDR1 SGHVS and CDR2 FQNEAQ. This CDR3 is built from 17 residues. Losses at the gene ends were 5 bases for V and 5 bases for J; bases not matched to a gene: 15. The CDR3 protein is CASSLQGALYAGYGYTF. The CDR3 DNA reads TGTGCCAGCAGCCTACAGGGGGCGTTATATGCAGGGTATGGCTACACCTTC.

This chain connects TRBV3-1 (or the pseudogene TRBV3-2) to TRBJ2-1, with D possibly TRBD2 on 5 matching bases. The germline V gene has CDR1 LGHDT and CDR2 YNNKEL (reference sequence). Trimming shortened V by 1 base and J by 7 bases, and 8 bases separated the two germline ends. This CDR3 is built from 13 residues. The CDR3 loop is CASSQGWENEQFF. DNA of the CDR3: TGTGCCAGCAGCCAAGGATGGGAGAATGAGCAGTTCTTC.

The J gene is TRBJ1-2, the V gene TRBV4-1; no clear D gene. Looked up from germline, CDR1 is MGHRA and CDR2 is YSYEKL. The V end was cut by 3 bases, the J end by 3 bases, with 14 bases between. This CDR3 has 15 amino acids. CDR3 nucleotide sequence: TGCGCCAGCAGCCAGTCCCCTACGGTTGACTATGGCTACACCTTC. As protein: CASSQSPTVDYGYTF.

The chain is built from TRBV19 and TRBJ1-4, with D perhaps TRBD1 (5 bases). CDR3 length equals 15 residues. Germline V gene lookup returns CDR1 LNHDA and CDR2 SQIVND (reference sequence). V lost 5 bases, J lost 2 bases, and 12 bases lay in between. DNA for the CDR3: TGTGCCAGTAGTCCTCGACAGACGACTAATGAAAAACTGTTTTTT. Its protein is CASSPRQTTNEKLFF.

This CDR3 is CASSETGTGNTIYF. CDR3 in DNA: TGCGCCAGCAGTGAGACGGGTACAGGAAACACCATATATTTT. The genes are TRBV10-2 and TRBJ1-3; D is uncertain. Per germline, CDR1 WSHSY and CDR2 SAAADI. Trimming stripped 2 bases from V and 4 bases from J, with 9 bases between. This CDR3 comprises 14 residues.

The CDR3 loop reads CASSRGQGQETQYF. CDR3 nucleotide sequence: TGTGCCAGCAGTCGCGGACAGGGCCAGGAGACCCAGTACTTC. This rearrangement joins TRBV28 to TRBJ2-5; TRBD1 matches 8 bases. V gave up 5 bases and J gave up 5 bases; unmatched junction bases: 7. Germline V CDR1 and CDR2: MDHEN, SYDVKM. This CDR3 region has 14 residues.

The chain is built from TRBV19 and TRBJ1-2, with a weak D call TRBD1 (5 bases). CDR3 length equals 16 residues. V was cut by 7 bases and J by 8 bases, with 26 bases left in between. Germline V CDR1 and CDR2: LNHDA, SQIVND (reference sequence). CDR3 loop: CASKGGFADTSRGYTF. CDR3 bases: TGTGCCAGTAAGGGAGGGTTCGCGGACACCTCACGAGGCTACACCTTC. The variable domain in full, with the rest retrieved from reference TRBV19 and TRBJ1-2, is DGGITQSPKYLFRKEGQNVTLSCEQNLNHDAMYWYRQDPGQGLRLIYYSQIVNDFQKGDIAEGYSVSREKKESFPLTVTSAQKNPTAFYLCASKGGFADTSRGYTFGSGTRLTVV.

This chain uses TRBV11-3 with TRBJ2-5; possible D gene TRBD2, 5 bases. The CDR3 totals 14 residues. CDR1 is SGHNT and CDR2 is YENEEA in the germline V gene. V lost 2 bases and J lost 3, with 10 bases in between. In DNA, the CDR3 is TGTGCCAGCAGCTTATCTCGGGAAGAAGAGACCCAGTACTTC. It translates to CASSLSREEETQYF.

The chain recombines TRBV19 with TRBJ2-2; possible D gene TRBD1, 6 bases. Germline V gene sequence: CDR1 LNHDA, CDR2 SQIVND (reference sequence). CDR3 size: 14 residues. Deletions cut 4 bases from V and 5 bases from J, with 11 bases between. CDR3: CASSTGQRTGELFF. The CDR3 DNA is TGTGCCAGTAGTACTGGACAGAGGACCGGGGAGCTGTTTTTT.

The chain links TRBV10-2 to TRBJ2-7; 12 bases align to TRBD1. The CDR3 is made up of 14 amino acids. Losses at the gene ends were 3 bases for V and 7 bases for J; bases not matched to a gene: 4. Germline V CDR1 and CDR2: WSHSY, SAAADI. The CDR3 spells CASSDWDRGLEQYF. The CDR3 DNA is TGCGCCAGCAGTGATTGGGACAGGGGGCTTGAGCAGTACTTC.

The CDR3 spells CASSLTGTGAGNTIYF. CDR3 nucleotide sequence: TGTGCCAGCAGCTTAACCGGGACAGGGGCTGGAAACACCATATATTTT. The genes are TRBV7-9 and TRBJ1-3, with 10 positions matching TRBD1. This CDR3 contains 16 residues. The trim removed 2 bases at V and 2 bases at J, leaving 3 bases unmatched. The germline V gene encodes CDR1 SEHNR and CDR2 FQNEAQ (reference sequence).

On this clone itself: This sample includes further DNA sequences coding for the same CDR3. V is TRBV19 and J is TRBJ1-1, with D tentatively TRBD1 (6 bases). This CDR3 has 13 residues. CDR1 is LNHDA and CDR2 is SQIVND in the germline V gene (reference sequence). V was shortened by 8 bases and J by 1 base, with 11 bases between the two germline ends. The CDR3 bases are TGTGCCAGTTCTACGGGACAGAACACTGAAGCTTTCTTT. It specifies CASSTGQNTEAFF. Full variable domain (outside the CDR3, taken from reference TRBV19 and TRBJ1-1): DGGITQSPKYLFRKEGQNVTLSCEQNLNHDAMYWYRQDPGQGLRLIYYSQIVNDFQKGDIAEGYSVSREKKESFPLTVTSAQKNPTAFYLCASSTGQNTEAFFGQGTRLTVV.

This chain connects TRBV18 to TRBJ2-5; the D gene is possibly TRBD1 (5 bases). The CDR3 is 16 residues long. The V gene's germline CDR1 is KGHSH and CDR2 LQKENI. V dropped 2 bases and J dropped 5 bases, with 18 bases sitting between them. This CDR3 reads CASSPGLVQGRETQYF. The CDR3, as DNA: TGTGCCAGCTCACCAGGTCTTGTTCAGGGCAGGGAGACCCAGTACTTC.

The J gene is TRBJ1-1, the V gene TRBV6-6, with TRBD1 matching 7 bases. The germline gives CDR1 MNHNY, CDR2 SVGAGI (reference sequence). This CDR3 is built from 16 residues. J gave up 1 base and V 8 bases, and 13 bases lay outside the gene matches. The CDR3 here is CASEGAWGMGNTEAFF. DNA for the CDR3: TGTGCCAGCGAGGGGGCGTGGGGAATGGGGAACACTGAAGCTTTCTTT.

The V gene is TRBV18, the J gene TRBJ1-5; weak D call: TRBD1 (5 bases). There are 15 residues in the CDR3. Looked up from germline, CDR1 is KGHSH and CDR2 is LQKENI. V was clipped by 3 bases and J by 1 base, with 10 bases between them. DNA for the CDR3: TGTGCCAGCTCACCCGGACAACCAAGCAATCAGCCCCAGCATTTT. Protein sequence: CASSPGQPSNQPQHF.

The chain carries TRBV3-1 (or the pseudogene TRBV3-2) and TRBJ1-3, with a tentative D call TRBD1 (5 bases). V lost 1 base to trimming and J lost 4 bases, with 11 bases between them. The CDR3 is 15 amino acids. CDR1 is LGHDT, CDR2 YNNKEL, per germline (reference sequence). The DNA for the CDR3 is TGTGCCAGCAGCCAAGGGGGGGGGACGGGAAACACCATATATTTT. It specifies CASSQGGGTGNTIYF.

The chain employs TRBV29-1 and TRBJ1-2; 7 bases line up with TRBD1. Per germline, CDR1 SQVTM and CDR2 ANQGSEA. CDR3 size: 14 residues. Trimming removed 3 bases from V and 8 bases from J; junction bases left unmatched: 12. CDR3 protein: CSVDVGQRQVGYTF. CDR3 bases: TGCAGCGTTGATGTGGGACAGAGACAGGTGGGCTACACCTTC.

This chain links TRBV11-3 with TRBJ1-1, with 8 bases identical to TRBD1. The CDR3 runs 12 residues. The trim removed 6 bases at V and 8 bases at J, leaving 5 bases unmatched. The germline gives CDR1 SGHNT, CDR2 YENEEA. The chain's CDR3 is CASRSGTGEAFF. The CDR3 region has the DNA TGTGCCAGCAGATCCGGGACAGGCGAAGCTTTCTTT.

The chain employs TRBV7-9 and TRBJ2-7, with 12 bases that match TRBD2. CDR1 and CDR2 (germline): SEHNR, FQNEAQ (reference sequence). This CDR3 comprises 15 residues. Unmatched junction bases numbered 7, after V lost 5 bases and J lost 5 bases. DNA for the CDR3: TGTGCCAGCAGCCGGACTAGCGGGGAGGTCCACGAGCAGTACTTC. It translates to CASSRTSGEVHEQYF.

J is TRBJ1-1 and V is TRBV2; 7 bases fit TRBD1. This CDR3 spans 13 amino acids. In germline, CDR1 is SNHLY, CDR2 FYNNEI. The ends lost 10 bases at V and 5 bases at J; junction bases unmatched: 10. The CDR3 coding sequence is TGTGCCACTAGAGGGGACAGTATTACTGAAGCTTTCTTT. Its translation is CATRGDSITEAFF.

V and J are TRBV2 and TRBJ1-6, with TRBD1 matching 10 bases. The CDR3 sequence is 16 residues long. The V segment lost 4 bases and the J segment 6 bases; nucleotides outside the gene matches: 6. Germline CDR1 reads SNHLY; CDR2 reads FYNNEI. CDR3 in amino acids: CASSGRQGASNSPLHF. Here the CDR3 DNA reads TGTGCCAGCAGTGGACGACAGGGGGCAAGTAATTCACCCCTCCACTTT.

V usage is TRBV6-4 and J usage is TRBJ2-3; 9 nucleotides match TRBD1. Germline CDR1 reads MRHNA; CDR2 reads SNTAGT. V lost 7 bases and J lost 5; bases outside the gene matches: 4. The length of the CDR3 is 13 residues. The CDR3 protein is CASKQGAGDTQYF. DNA of the CDR3: TGTGCCAGCAAACAGGGGGCAGGAGATACGCAGTATTTT.

The chain links TRBV18 to TRBJ2-7; 7 bases match TRBD1. Germline trimming cut 3 bases from V and 2 bases from J; bases unmatched to any gene: 10. The CDR3 is 16 residues long. Looked up from germline, CDR1 is KGHSH and CDR2 is LQKENI. The CDR3 region has the DNA TGTGCCAGCTCACCTAAGACAGGGCTAGGAGCCTACGAGCAGTACTTC. Protein: CASSPKTGLGAYEQYF. Together with reference TRBV18 and TRBJ2-7, the CDR3 gives the full variable domain: NAGVMQNPRHLVRRRGQEARLRCSPMKGHSHVYWYRQLPEEGLKFMVYLQKENIIDESGMPKERFSAEFPKEGPSILRIQQVVRGDSAAYFCASSPKTGLGAYEQYFGPGTRLTVT.

This sequence joins TRBV29-1 and TRBJ1-2; tentatively, D is TRBD1 (5 bases). Germline loops: CDR1 SQVTM, CDR2 ANQGSEA. The V gene lost 0 bases and the J gene lost 4 bases, with 24 bases spanning the gap. The CDR3 is 18 residues long. As DNA, the CDR3 is TGCAGCGTTGAAGATTGGGGGTCCTCCGGGACTTGGGGCTATGGCTACACCTTC. This codes for CSVEDWGSSGTWGYGYTF.

The V call is TRBV2, the J call TRBJ1-5, with D unclear. The germline gives CDR1 SNHLY, CDR2 FYNNEI. The CDR3 spans 14 residues. Trimming cost V 4 bases and J 0 bases, with 7 bases left between them. CDR3 coding DNA: TGTGCCAGCAGTGGGTCAGATAGCAATCAGCCCCAGCATTTT. Residues: CASSGSDSNQPQHF.